A single sample is the source of the 20 T cell receptor beta chains below, sequenced in a study of shared clonotypes between healthy human individuals. Clones were sequenced by immunoSEQ multiplex PCR, and TCRdb holds only the in-frame ones, with some missing. The table lists 200,000 to 250,000 clones, 60% to 80% of them singletons. Sequencing input: memory CD4+ T cells sorted from blood. The sample's subset: CD45RA-negative fraction. The origin of the receptors is a man younger than 45 in good health.

This chain links TRBV5-5 with TRBJ2-5; D not resolved. The V end was cut by 0 bases, the J end by 2 bases, with 5 bases between. Germline V CDR1 and CDR2: SGHKS, YYEKEE (reference sequence). The CDR3 length is 13 residues. CDR3 sequence reads: CASSLGRQETQYF. In DNA, the CDR3 is TGTGCCAGCAGCTTGGGAAGGCAAGAGACCCAGTACTTC. The variable domain in full, completed from reference TRBV5-5 and TRBJ2-5, reads DAGVTQSPTHLIKTRGQQVTLRCSPISGHKSVSWYQQVLGQGPQFIFQYYEKEERGRGNFPDRFSARQFPNYSSELNVNALLLGDSALYLCASSLGRQETQYFGPGTRLLVL.

The CDR3 here is CASSDRNEQFF. The CDR3 nucleotides are TGTGCCAGCAGTGATCGAAATGAGCAGTTCTTC. The chain has TRBV7-9 and TRBJ2-1, with unresolved D. This CDR3 has 11 residues. Germline V gene sequence: CDR1 SEHNR, CDR2 FQNEAQ (reference sequence). The V and J ends lost 6 bases and 7 bases respectively, with 7 bases between them.

The chain couples TRBV29-1 to TRBJ2-5; 9 bases match TRBD1. Unmatched junction bases numbered 16, after V lost 6 bases and J lost 8 bases. Germline V lookup: CDR1 SQVTM, CDR2 ANQGSEA. The CDR3 has 15 amino acids. The CDR3 reads CSVKLTGTGSDTQYF. The CDR3 DNA reads as TGCAGCGTCAAGCTCACCGGGACAGGGTCAGATACCCAGTACTTC.

To note about this clone: A much larger clone sits a single nucleotide away, making a read error possible. Within the sample, other DNA sequences also encode this same CDR3. The chain combines TRBV5-4 with TRBJ2-7, with 11 bases identical to TRBD2. CDR1 SGHNT and CDR2 YYREEE come from the germline V gene (reference sequence). The CDR3 is 15 residues long. Here the CDR3 reads CASSELAGDFSEQYF. The CDR3, as DNA: TGTGCCAGCAGTGAACTAGCGGGAGATTTCTCCGAGCAGTACTTT.

This clone was recorded a few times. The CDR3 DNA sequence: TGTGCCAGCAGCTACCAAGAGACCCAGTACTTC. Translated: CASSYQETQYF. The chain uses TRBV5-6 and TRBJ2-5; D is uncertain. The CDR3 consists of 11 residues. V gave up 3 bases and J gave up 0 bases, with 0 bases separating them. CDR1 SGHDT and CDR2 YYEEEE come from the germline V gene.

The V and J genes are TRBV7-2 and TRBJ2-5; D not certain. CDR1 and CDR2 (germline): SGHTA, FQGNSA. The CDR3 length is 16 residues. V lost 1 base and J 2 bases, leaving 14 bases between the germline ends. The CDR3 spells CASSLVWTSIQETQYF. CDR3 bases: TGTGCCAGCAGCTTAGTATGGACGTCTATACAAGAGACCCAGTACTTC.

The J gene is TRBJ2-3, the V gene TRBV29-1; TRBD1 might be the D (6 bases). This CDR3 spans 14 amino acids. CDR1 is SQVTM and CDR2 is ANQGSEA in the germline V gene. V dropped 5 bases and J dropped 0 bases, with 12 bases sitting between them. CDR3: CSVTGTRSTDTQYF. The CDR3 nucleotides read TGCAGCGTTACCGGGACAAGGAGCACAGATACGCAGTATTTT.

The chain combines TRBV5-6 with TRBJ2-5, with a weak D call TRBD1 (6 bases). The V end lost 0 bases, the J end lost 1 base, and 13 bases lay between the germline ends. The CDR3 runs to 16 residues. Germline CDR1 and CDR2: SGHDT and YYEEEE. In DNA form, the CDR3 reads TGTGCCAGCAGCTTGGCAGGGGCGGGTAGCCAAGAGACCCAGTACTTC. This gives the protein CASSLAGAGSQETQYF.

Note on this clone: An end of the junction does not agree with germline; a read error may underlie this. The rearrangement uses TRBV7-7 and TRBJ2-1, with 9 bases lining up with TRBD1. Per the germline V gene, CDR1 is SSHAT and CDR2 is FNYEAQ (reference sequence). The CDR3 covers 15 residues. The CDR3 loop is CASSFGTGKINEQFF. CDR3 bases: TGTGCTAGCAGCTTTGGGACAGGGAAGATCAATGAGCAGTTCTTC.

The chain recombines TRBV7-8 with TRBJ1-5; D call uncertain. Germline V lookup: CDR1 SGHVS, CDR2 FQNEAQ. CDR3 size: 12 residues. V lost 0 bases to trimming and J lost 7 bases, with 4 bases between them. CDR3 in amino acids: CASSLAGQPQHF. DNA for the CDR3: TGTGCCAGCAGCTTAGCCGGACAGCCCCAGCATTTT.

The gene calls are TRBV30 and TRBJ1-4, with D perhaps TRBD1 (5 bases). This CDR3 comprises 15 residues. Germline CDR1 GTSNPN, CDR2 SVGIG (reference sequence). Between the trimmed V and J ends, which lost 0 bases and 2 bases, there was a span of 10 bases. This CDR3 reads CAWSVLGTTNEKLFF. The DNA for the CDR3 is TGTGCCTGGAGTGTATTAGGGACCACTAATGAAAAACTGTTTTTT. The variable domain in full, completed from reference TRBV30 and TRBJ1-4, reads SQTIHQWPATLVQPVGSPLSLECTVEGTSNPNLYWYRQAAGRGLQLLFYSVGIGQISSEVPQNLSASRPQDRQFILSSKKLLLSDSGFYLCAWSVLGTTNEKLFFGSGTQLSVL.

The chain carries TRBV15 and TRBJ2-3; D call uncertain. This CDR3 has 14 amino acids. V dropped 5 bases and J dropped 3 bases, with 12 bases sitting between them. The germline CDR1 and CDR2 sequences are LNHNV and YYDKDF (reference sequence). CDR3 in DNA: TGTGCCACCAGCCTCACCGTGGGGACAGATACGCAGTATTTT. Amino acids: CATSLTVGTDTQYF.

The chain combines TRBV27 with TRBJ2-2; 10 nucleotides agree with TRBD1. The junction had 7 bases not matched to a gene; V was cut back by 6 bases and J by 0 bases. Germline V gene sequence: CDR1 MNHEY, CDR2 SMNVEV (reference sequence). The CDR3 sequence is 17 residues long. The CDR3 DNA reads as TGTGCCAGCAGACCGACAGGGGGCTGGTCGAACACCGGGGAGCTGTTTTTT. This sequence encodes CASRPTGGWSNTGELFF.

The chain employs TRBV7-9 and TRBJ2-1; unclear D gene. Trimming shortened V by 1 base and J by 9 bases, and 16 bases separated the two germline ends. The germline V gene encodes CDR1 SEHNR and CDR2 FQNEAQ (reference sequence). The CDR3 is 15 amino acids. CDR3 loop: CASSLEWSNKGEQFF. CDR3 sequence (DNA): TGTGCCAGCAGCTTAGAGTGGAGCAATAAGGGTGAGCAGTTCTTC. The full variable domain, with the rest looked up from reference TRBV7-9 and TRBJ2-1, is DTGVSQNPRHKITKRGQNVTFRCDPISEHNRLYWYRQTLGQGPEFLTYFQNEAQLEKSRLLSDRFSAERPKGSFSTLEIQRTEQGDSAMYLCASSLEWSNKGEQFFGPGTRLTVL.

The chain recombines TRBV5-1 with TRBJ2-3; 7 positions match TRBD2. Germline V gene data show CDR1 as SGHRS and CDR2 as YFSETQ. The CDR3 extends over 15 amino acids. V lost 4 bases, J lost 1 base, and 6 bases stayed unmatched. This CDR3 reads CASSQAGVRTDTQYF. CDR3 nucleotides: TGCGCCAGCAGCCAGGCGGGAGTGCGCACAGATACGCAGTATTTT.

The gene calls are TRBV5-1 and TRBJ2-1; TRBD2 matches 9 bases. Germline CDR1 reads SGHRS; CDR2 reads YFSETQ. The CDR3 totals 16 residues. J was trimmed by 0 bases and V by 5 bases; bases with no gene match: 6. The CDR3, as DNA: TGCGCCAGCAGACCCGGTAGCGGGAGCTCCTACAATGAGCAGTTCTTC. Translation gives CASRPGSGSSYNEQFF.

This sequence joins TRBV19 and TRBJ1-2; D unclear. The germline V and J ends were trimmed by 3 bases and 7 bases, with 15 bases remaining between them. This CDR3 region has 14 residues. Germline V gene data show CDR1 as LNHDA and CDR2 as SQIVND (reference sequence). CDR3 amino acids: CASSIGQAPRGYTF. The CDR3 DNA is TGTGCCAGTAGTATCGGTCAGGCGCCGCGTGGCTACACCTTC.

This chain joins TRBV18 and TRBJ2-7; TRBD1 aligns across 8 bases. Per germline, CDR1 KGHSH and CDR2 LQKENI. The CDR3 spans 16 residues. The V gene end was trimmed by 3 bases and the J gene end by 5 bases; junction bases not matched to a gene: 12. The CDR3, as DNA: TGTGCCAGCTCACCCATCTCTAGGACAGGGACCAACGAGCAGTACTTC. Translating it yields CASSPISRTGTNEQYF. Full variable domain (rest looked up from reference TRBV18 and TRBJ2-7): NAGVMQNPRHLVRRRGQEARLRCSPMKGHSHVYWYRQLPEEGLKFMVYLQKENIIDESGMPKERFSAEFPKEGPSILRIQQVVRGDSAAYFCASSPISRTGTNEQYFGPGTRLTVT.

This clone was seen a handful of times. The gene calls are TRBV4-1 and TRBJ1-4; TRBD1 is a possible D gene (5 bases). The V gene's germline CDR1 is MGHRA and CDR2 YSYEKL. The CDR3 has 15 residues. V gave up 0 bases and J gave up 8 bases, with 13 bases separating them. The CDR3 region has the DNA TGCGCCAGCAGCCAAGATTACGGACAACAAGAAAAACTGTTTTTT. Protein product: CASSQDYGQQEKLFF.

The rearrangement links TRBV18 to TRBJ2-4, with D unresolved. The V end was cut by 3 bases, the J end by 0 bases, with 15 bases between. Germline CDR1 KGHSH, CDR2 LQKENI. This CDR3 has 17 residues. The CDR3 sequence: CASSPMQSGLAKNIQYF. DNA for the CDR3: TGTGCCAGCTCACCCATGCAGTCTGGGCTAGCCAAAAACATTCAGTACTTC.